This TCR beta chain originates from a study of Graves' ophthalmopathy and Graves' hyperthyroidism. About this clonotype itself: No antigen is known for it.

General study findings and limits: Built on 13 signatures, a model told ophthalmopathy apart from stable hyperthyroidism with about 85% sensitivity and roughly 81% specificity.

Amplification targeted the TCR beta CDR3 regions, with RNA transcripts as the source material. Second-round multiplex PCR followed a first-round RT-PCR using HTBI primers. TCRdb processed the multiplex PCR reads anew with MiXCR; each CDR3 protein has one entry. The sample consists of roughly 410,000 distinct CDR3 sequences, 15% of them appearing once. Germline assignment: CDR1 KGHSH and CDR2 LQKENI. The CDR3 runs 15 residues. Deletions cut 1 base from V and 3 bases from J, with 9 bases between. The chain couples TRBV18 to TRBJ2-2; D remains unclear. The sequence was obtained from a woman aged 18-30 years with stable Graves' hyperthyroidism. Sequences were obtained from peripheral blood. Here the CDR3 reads CASSPLNPDTGELFF. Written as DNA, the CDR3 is TGTGCCAGCTCACCACTTAATCCAGACACCGGGGAGCTGTTTTTT.